These 12 T cell receptor beta chains share one sample of origin, sequenced in a study of CD4 and CD8 cells across lung adenocarcinoma regions. One entry per CDR3 protein results from TCRdb running MiXCR on the PCR reads. The repertoire holds 13,000 to 15,000 distinct CDR3 sequences, with approximately 44% as singletons. Sequenced sample: CD4+ T cells from the center of a lung tumor. These receptors originate from a male donor with lung adenocarcinoma. The CD4 and CD8 labels of this study may be unreliable.

The chain carries TRBV6-1 and TRBJ2-3; possible D gene TRBD1, 5 bases. Germline values: CDR1 MNHNS, CDR2 SASEGT. The CDR3 spans 14 residues. Deletions cut 7 bases from V and 11 bases from J, with 22 bases between. The CDR3 protein is CASKGLRIKNMQYF. CDR3 coding DNA: TGTGCCAGCAAGGGGCTGCGCATAAAAAACATGCAGTATTTT.

Details on this clonotype: Mismatch with germline at one junction end may stem from a read error. In DNA form, the CDR3 reads TGTGCTAGCAGCGTTGGGCCACTGAATGAGCAGTTCTTC. Residues: CASSVGPLNEQFF. The chain has TRBV7-7 and TRBJ2-1; D is undetermined. The CDR3 has 13 amino acids. CDR1 and CDR2 (germline): SSHAT, FNYEAQ (reference sequence).

Note on this clonotype: The conserved closing phenylalanine or tryptophan is absent in this CDR3, likely reflecting a read error. It is unclear where the CDR3 begins or ends on the DNA, so no DNA is shown, and the CDR3 is as TCRdb lists it. This chain uses TRBV27 with TRBJ2-1; the tabulated D call, TRBD1, remains unverified against the DNA. Germline assignment: CDR1 MNHEY and CDR2 SMNVEV (reference sequence). The CDR3 is 12 residues long, ends included. The chain's CDR3 is CASSLHRGRGLA.

As for this clonotype: Germline and junction disagree at one end, which may indicate a read error. V usage is TRBV7-7 and J usage is TRBJ2-2, with 9 positions matching TRBD2. The V gene's germline CDR1 is SSHAT and CDR2 FNYEAQ (reference sequence). This CDR3 has 16 residues. DNA of the CDR3: TGTGCTAGCAGCTTAGTAGCGGGAGTAAACACCGGGGAGCTGTTTTTT. This codes for CASSLVAGVNTGELFF.

Ten or more counts support this clonotype. The genes are TRBV27 and TRBJ1-1; D ambiguous. Per the germline V gene, CDR1 is MNHEY and CDR2 is SMNVEV (reference sequence). The ends were cut back, 3 bases at V and 4 bases at J, with 12 bases in the middle. The CDR3 length is 14 residues. The CDR3: CASSFWSLGTEAFF. The CDR3 bases are TGTGCCAGCAGTTTCTGGTCCCTGGGCACTGAAGCTTTCTTT.

This clonotype appeared a few times. The chain has TRBV6-5 and TRBJ1-2; D perhaps matches TRBD1 (6 bases). The length of the CDR3 is 13 residues. The V end lost 4 bases, the J end lost 4 bases, and 10 bases lay between the germline ends. Germline V gene data show CDR1 as MNHEY and CDR2 as SVGAGI. The CDR3 DNA follows: TGTGCCAGCAGTTTCCAGGGGACCTATGGCTACACCTTC. Encoded protein: CASSFQGTYGYTF.

Sample share makes this clonotype medium-sized. The chain has TRBV4-2 and TRBJ2-3; D remains ambiguous. V was clipped by 0 bases and J by 2 bases, with 12 bases between them. The CDR3 loop spans 16 amino acids. The germline CDR1 and CDR2 sequences are LGHNA and YNFKEQ. The DNA for the CDR3 is TGTGCCAGCAGCCAAGACGGCGCAACCGCCACAGATACGCAGTATTTT. This sequence encodes CASSQDGATATDTQYF.

At least ten counts were recorded for this clonotype. V usage is TRBV11-3 and J usage is TRBJ2-6, with D perhaps matching TRBD1 or TRBD2 (5 bases each). The CDR3 totals 15 residues. CDR1 and CDR2 from the germline V gene are SGHNT and YENEEA. The germline V and J ends were trimmed by 1 base and 2 bases, with 6 bases remaining between them. The CDR3 region has the DNA TGTGCCAGCAGCTTAGGGGGGACTGGGGCCAACGTCCTGACTTTC. Protein: CASSLGGTGANVLTF.

By its share, this clonotype is medium-sized. This chain connects TRBV6-1 to TRBJ2-5; TRBD2 might be the D (6 bases). The assigned J gene may be wrong: the sequence end matches TRBJ2-7 better. The CDR3 loop spans 13 amino acids. CDR1 and CDR2 (germline): MNHNS, SASEGT. This chain's CDR3 is CASSRDLGYEQYF. In DNA form, the CDR3 reads TGTGCCAGCAGTCGGGACTTGGGCTACGAGCAGTACTTC.

This clonotype came up many times. The chain is built from TRBV5-1 and TRBJ1-1; D gene ambiguous. From germline, CDR1 is SGHRS and CDR2 YFSETQ. V was clipped by 2 bases and J by 0 bases, with 11 bases between them. The CDR3 is 15 amino acids. CDR3 DNA sequence: TGCGCCAGCAGCTTAAGTGGTTCGATGAACACTGAAGCTTTCTTT. It specifies CASSLSGSMNTEAFF. Using reference TRBV5-1 and TRBJ1-1 for the parts outside the CDR3, the full variable domain is KAGVTQTPRYLIKTRGQQVTLSCSPISGHRSVSWYQQTPGQGLQFLFEYFSETQRNKGNFPGRFSGRQFSNSRSEMNVSTLELGDSALYLCASSLSGSMNTEAFFGQGTRLTVV.

This chain links TRBV10-3 with TRBJ2-5; D unclear. Deletions cut 10 bases from V and 5 bases from J, with 14 bases between. The CDR3 contains 12 residues. The germline V gene has CDR1 ENHRY and CDR2 SYGVKD. CDR3 in amino acids: CATPPRQETQYF. In DNA form, the CDR3 reads TGTGCCACCCCCCCCAGGCAGGAGACCCAGTACTTC.

Notes on this clonotype: Germline is not matched at one junction end, which may reflect a read error. The chain links TRBV12-3 or TRBV12-4 to TRBJ2-6; D is perhaps TRBD1 (6 bases). The CDR3 is 14 amino acids. DNA of the CDR3: TGTGCCAGCAGGGACAGCTCTGGGGCCTACGTCCAGACCTTC. It encodes CASRDSSGAYVQTF.